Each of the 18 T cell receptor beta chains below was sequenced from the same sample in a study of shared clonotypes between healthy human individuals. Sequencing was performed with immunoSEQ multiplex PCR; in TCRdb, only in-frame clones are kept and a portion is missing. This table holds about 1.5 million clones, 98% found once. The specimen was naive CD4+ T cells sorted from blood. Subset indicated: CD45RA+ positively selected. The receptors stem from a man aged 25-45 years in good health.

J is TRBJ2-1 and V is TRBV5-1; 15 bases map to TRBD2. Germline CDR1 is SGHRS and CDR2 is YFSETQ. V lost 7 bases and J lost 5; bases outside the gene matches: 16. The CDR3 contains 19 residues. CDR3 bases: TGCGCCAGCCGCCAGGGACTAGCGGGAGGCCGCGGAACACACAATGAGCAGTTCTTC. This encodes CASRQGLAGGRGTHNEQFF.

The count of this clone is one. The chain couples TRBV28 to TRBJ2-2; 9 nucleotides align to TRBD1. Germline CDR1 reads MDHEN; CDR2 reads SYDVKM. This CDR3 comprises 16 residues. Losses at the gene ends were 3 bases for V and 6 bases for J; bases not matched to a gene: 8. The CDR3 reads CASSFYGTGWSGELFF. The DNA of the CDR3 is TGTGCCAGCAGTTTTTATGGGACAGGGTGGTCCGGGGAGCTGTTTTTT.

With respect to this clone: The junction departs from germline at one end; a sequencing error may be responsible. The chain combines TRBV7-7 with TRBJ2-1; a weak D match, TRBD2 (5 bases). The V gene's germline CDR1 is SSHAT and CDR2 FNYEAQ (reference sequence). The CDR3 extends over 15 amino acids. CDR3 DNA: TGTGCTAGCAGCTTAGCGAGTACAGCCTTCGATGAGCAGTTCTTC. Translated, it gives CASSLASTAFDEQFF.

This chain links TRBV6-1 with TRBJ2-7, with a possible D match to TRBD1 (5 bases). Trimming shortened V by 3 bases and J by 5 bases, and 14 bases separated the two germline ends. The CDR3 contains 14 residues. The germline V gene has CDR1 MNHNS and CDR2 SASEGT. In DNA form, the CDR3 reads TGTGCCAGCAGTGATGCGACAGCGTACGACGAGCAGTACTTC. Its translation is CASSDATAYDEQYF.

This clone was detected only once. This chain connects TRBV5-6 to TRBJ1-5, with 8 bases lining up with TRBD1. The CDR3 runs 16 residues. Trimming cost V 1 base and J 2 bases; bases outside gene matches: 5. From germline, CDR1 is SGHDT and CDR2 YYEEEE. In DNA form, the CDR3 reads TGTGCCAGCAGCTTGCGGCAGGGGGCAGGCAATCAGCCCCAGCATTTT. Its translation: CASSLRQGAGNQPQHF.

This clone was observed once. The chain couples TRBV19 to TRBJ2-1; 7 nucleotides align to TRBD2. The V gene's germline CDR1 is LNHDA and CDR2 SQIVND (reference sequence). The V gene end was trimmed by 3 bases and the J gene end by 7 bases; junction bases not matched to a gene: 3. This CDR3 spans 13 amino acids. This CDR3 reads CASSMGGWNEQFF. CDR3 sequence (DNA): TGTGCCAGTAGTATGGGGGGGTGGAATGAGCAGTTCTTC.

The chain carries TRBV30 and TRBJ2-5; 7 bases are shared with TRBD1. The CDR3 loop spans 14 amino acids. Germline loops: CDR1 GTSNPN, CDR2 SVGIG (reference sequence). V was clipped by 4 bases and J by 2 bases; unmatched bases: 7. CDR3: CAWNEQGRQETQYF. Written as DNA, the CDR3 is TGTGCCTGGAACGAACAGGGGAGACAAGAGACCCAGTACTTC.

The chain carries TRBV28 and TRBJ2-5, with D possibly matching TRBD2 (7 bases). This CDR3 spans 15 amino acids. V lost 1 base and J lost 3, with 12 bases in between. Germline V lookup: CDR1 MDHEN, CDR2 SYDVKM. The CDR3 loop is CASSLSGGAKETQYF. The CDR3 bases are TGTGCCAGCAGTTTATCTGGGGGGGCAAAAGAGACCCAGTACTTC.

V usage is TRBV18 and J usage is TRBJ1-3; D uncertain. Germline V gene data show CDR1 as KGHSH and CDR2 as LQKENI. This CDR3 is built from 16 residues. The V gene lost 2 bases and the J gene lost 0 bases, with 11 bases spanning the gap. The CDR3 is CASSPSTGNSGNTIYF. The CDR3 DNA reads TGTGCCAGCTCACCATCGACGGGCAACTCTGGAAACACCATATATTTT.

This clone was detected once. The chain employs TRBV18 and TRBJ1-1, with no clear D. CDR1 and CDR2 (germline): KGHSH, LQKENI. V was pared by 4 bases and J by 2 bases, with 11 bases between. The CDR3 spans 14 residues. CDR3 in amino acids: CASSQGGGNTEAFF. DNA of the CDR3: TGTGCCAGCTCACAGGGAGGTGGAAACACTGAAGCTTTCTTT.

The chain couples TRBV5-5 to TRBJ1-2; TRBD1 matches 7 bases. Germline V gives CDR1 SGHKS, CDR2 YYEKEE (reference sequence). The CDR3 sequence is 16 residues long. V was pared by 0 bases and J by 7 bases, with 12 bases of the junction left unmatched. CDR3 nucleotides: TGTGCCAGCAGCTTGGATTCCCGACAGGGAGGGCCTGGCTACACCTTC. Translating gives CASSLDSRQGGPGYTF.

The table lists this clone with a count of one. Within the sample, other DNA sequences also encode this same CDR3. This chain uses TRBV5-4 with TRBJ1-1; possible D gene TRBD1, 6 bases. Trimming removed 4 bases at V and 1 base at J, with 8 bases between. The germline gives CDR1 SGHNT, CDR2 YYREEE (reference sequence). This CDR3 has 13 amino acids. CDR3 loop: CASSRDKNTEAFF. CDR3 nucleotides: TGTGCCAGCAGCCGGGACAAGAACACTGAAGCTTTCTTT.

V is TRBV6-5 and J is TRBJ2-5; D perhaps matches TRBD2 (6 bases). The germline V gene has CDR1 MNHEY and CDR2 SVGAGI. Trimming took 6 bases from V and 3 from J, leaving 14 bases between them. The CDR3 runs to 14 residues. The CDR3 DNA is TGTGCCAGCAGAGCCCCACTAGCCGAAGAGACCCAGTACTTC. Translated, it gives CASRAPLAEETQYF.

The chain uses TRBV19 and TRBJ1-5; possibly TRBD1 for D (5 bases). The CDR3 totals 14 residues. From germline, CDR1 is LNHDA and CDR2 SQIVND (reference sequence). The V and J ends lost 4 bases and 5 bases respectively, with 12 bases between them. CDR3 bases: TGTGCCAGTAGTAGCCCGGACACTTATCAGCCCCAGCATTTT. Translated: CASSSPDTYQPQHF.

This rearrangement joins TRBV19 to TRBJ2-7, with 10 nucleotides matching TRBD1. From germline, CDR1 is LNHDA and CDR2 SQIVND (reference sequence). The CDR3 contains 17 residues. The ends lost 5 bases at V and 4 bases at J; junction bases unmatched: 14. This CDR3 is CASSPRSGTGVRYEQYF. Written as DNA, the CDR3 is TGTGCCAGTAGTCCCCGAAGTGGGACAGGGGTTCGGTACGAGCAGTACTTC.

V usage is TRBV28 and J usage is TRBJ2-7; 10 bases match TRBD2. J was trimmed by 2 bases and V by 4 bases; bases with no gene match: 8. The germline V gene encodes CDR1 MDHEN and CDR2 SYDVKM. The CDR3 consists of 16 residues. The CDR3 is CASSSLRAGGAYEQYF. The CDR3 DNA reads TGTGCCAGCAGTTCCCTAAGAGCGGGAGGGGCCTACGAGCAGTACTTC. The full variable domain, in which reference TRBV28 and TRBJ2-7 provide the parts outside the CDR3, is DVKVTQSSRYLVKRTGEKVFLECVQDMDHENMFWYRQDPGLGLRLIYFSYDVKMKEKGDIPEGYSVSREKKERFSLILESASTNQTSMYLCASSSLRAGGAYEQYFGPGTRLTVT.

CDR3 bases: TGTGCCAGCACCCCAGACCCCTTAGGAGGCCAAGAGACCCAGTACTTC. Protein: CASTPDPLGGQETQYF. The V gene is TRBV9, the J gene TRBJ2-5, with D maybe TRBD2 (5 bases). V lost 6 bases, J lost 1 base, and 19 bases lay in between. From germline, CDR1 is SGDLS and CDR2 YYNGEE. The CDR3 is made up of 16 amino acids.

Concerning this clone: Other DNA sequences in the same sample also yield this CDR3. The CDR3 protein is CASSSGLAYNEQFF. The CDR3 nucleotides read TGTGCCAGCAGTTCAGGACTGGCTTACAATGAGCAGTTCTTC. The rearrangement joins TRBV28 to TRBJ2-1; D possibly corresponds to TRBD2 (5 bases). The germline CDR1 and CDR2 sequences are MDHEN and SYDVKM. There are 14 residues in the CDR3. Trimming pared 4 bases from V and 4 bases from J, leaving 11 bases between.